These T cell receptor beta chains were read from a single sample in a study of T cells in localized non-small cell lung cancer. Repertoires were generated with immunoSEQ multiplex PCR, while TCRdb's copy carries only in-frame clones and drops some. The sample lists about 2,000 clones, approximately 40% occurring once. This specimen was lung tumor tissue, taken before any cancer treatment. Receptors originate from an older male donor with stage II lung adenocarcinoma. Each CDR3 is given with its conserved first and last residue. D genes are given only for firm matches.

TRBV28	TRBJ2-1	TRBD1	CASSRSQDRAQFF
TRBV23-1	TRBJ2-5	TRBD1	CASRPETGGETQYF
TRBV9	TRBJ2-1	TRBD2	CASTGLAGTQPRNEQFF
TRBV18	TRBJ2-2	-	CASSPASTTGELFF
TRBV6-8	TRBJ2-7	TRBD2	CASSGRLTSGYEQYF
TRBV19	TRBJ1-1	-	CASSIPTGNTEAFF
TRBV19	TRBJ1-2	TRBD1	CASSIRPSGQGHGYTF
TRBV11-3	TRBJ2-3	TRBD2	CASSQVAGGHRDTQYF
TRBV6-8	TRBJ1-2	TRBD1	CASSSGTGFYGYTF
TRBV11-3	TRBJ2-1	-	CASSLRGEWGEQFF
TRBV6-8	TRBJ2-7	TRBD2	CAIRSGAYYEQYF
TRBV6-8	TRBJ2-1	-	CASSYGSGYNEQFF
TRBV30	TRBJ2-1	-	CAWRQYNEQFF
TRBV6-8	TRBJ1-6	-	CASSYGGAVSPLHF
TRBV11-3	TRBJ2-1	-	CASSSRLSALGVNEQFF
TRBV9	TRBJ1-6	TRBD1	CASGLQGADSPLHF
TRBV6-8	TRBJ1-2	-	CASAAGLNYGYTF
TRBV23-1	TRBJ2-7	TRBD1	CASSQSLRFVQGLSYEQYF
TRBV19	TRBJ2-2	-	CASKDQPGTGELFF
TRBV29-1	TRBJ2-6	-	CSVVWESIQSRANVLTF
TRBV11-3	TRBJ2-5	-	CASSRAAVGFETQYF
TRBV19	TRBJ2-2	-	CASSIIQTGNTGELFF
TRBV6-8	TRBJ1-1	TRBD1	CAITSGQGKAFF
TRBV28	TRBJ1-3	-	CASRTSGNTIYF
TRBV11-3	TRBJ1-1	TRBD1	CASSLTGMNTEAFF
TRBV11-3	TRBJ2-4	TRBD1	CASSPGTVQNIQYF
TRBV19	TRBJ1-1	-	CASSRRAHTEAFF
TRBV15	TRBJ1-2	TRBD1	CATSVRQGFYGYTF
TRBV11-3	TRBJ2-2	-	CASSTGQATGELFF
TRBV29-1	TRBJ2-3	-	CSVPKEGRTDTQYF
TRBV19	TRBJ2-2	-	CASTLGGGNTGELFF
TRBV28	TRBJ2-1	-	CASGRAGLYNEQFF
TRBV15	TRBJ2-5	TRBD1	CATSSRQGSLETQYF
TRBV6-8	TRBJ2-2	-	CASINGNTGELFF
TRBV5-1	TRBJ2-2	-	CASSSLGQNTGELFF
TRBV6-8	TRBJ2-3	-	CASRWRLNTDTQYF
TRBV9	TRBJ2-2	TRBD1	CASSPRRTGFTGELFF
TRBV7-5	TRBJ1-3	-	CASSSRTGTNTIYF
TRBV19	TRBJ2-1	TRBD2	CASSTRLAGNYNEQFF
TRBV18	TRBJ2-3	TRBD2	CASSLAGPSTDTQYF